Within the sample, the clone carrying this T cell receptor (beta chain) is medium-sized. The antigen remains undetermined. The record originates from a study of spatial heterogeneity in lung cancer. Overall study context: Among detected sequences, beta-chain ones consistently exceeded alpha-chain ones in number. The study's findings and limits: For expanded intratumoral alpha and beta TCRs, counts tracked tumor mutation counts. Tumor T cell coverage was estimated at about 7% for alpha and 13% for beta chains.

Regarding time point: sample taken at primary tumor resection. A total of over 70 untreated early-stage non-small cell lung cancer patients served as donors. From tumor, nontumor lung or frozen PBMC, whole RNA was taken unsorted for sequencing. TCRdb re-called the 5' RACE reads through MiXCR, storing one row per CDR3 protein. The sample lists approximately 9,600 distinct CDR3 sequences, roughly 12% seen once, with about 11% in the top ten. CDR1 is SGHNT, CDR2 YENEEA, per germline. Losses at the gene ends were 2 bases for V and 6 bases for J; bases not matched to a gene: 6. The CDR3 covers 14 residues.

This clonotype originated in a male donor with early-stage non-small cell lung cancer. V gene TRBV11-3 combines with J gene TRBJ2-7, with 8 bases fitting TRBD2. This sample comprised lung tumor tissue, obtained at surgery. The CDR3 coding sequence is TGTGCCAGCAGCTTAATGCGGGAGGCCAGCGAGCAGTACTTC. Translation: CASSLMREASEQYF.